A single T cell receptor (beta chain) is shown here with its context. One junction end disagrees with the germline gene, perhaps due to a read error. Additional DNA sequences in this sample encode the identical CDR3. With 60 Vbeta and 13 Jbeta primers, the PCR was carried out. The assay was immunoSEQ multiplex PCR, and TCRdb's table has in-frame clones only and misses some. The sample includes fewer than 60,000 clones, around three quarters of them seen just once. The CDR3 sequence is 14 residues long. Germline assignment: CDR1 MNHNY and CDR2 SVGAGI (reference sequence). The sample comes from a study of cytomegalovirus exposure and HLA in healthy donors.

The chain uses TRBV6-6 and TRBJ1-1, with TRBD1 matching 11 bases. The sequencing sample was made of PBMCs. The clonotype comes from a woman between 40 and 50 years old in good health and CMV-seropositive. This chain's CDR3 is CASSRDRGNTEAFF. Written as DNA, the CDR3 is TGTGCCAGCAGCCGGGACAGGGGGAACACTGAAGCCTTCTTT.